A single T cell receptor beta chain is shown here with its context. Its antigen is unidentified. CDR3 length: 13 amino acids. The V and J ends lost 7 bases and 8 bases, in that order; junction bases with no gene match: 10. This sample was taken from a study of human T cells and chemical hapten exposure. Across the whole study: Patches that contained 0.01% DPC were applied to the upper back and read at 6 days.

One entry per CDR3 protein results from TCRdb running MiXCR on the RACE reads. The sample holds approximately 160,000 distinct CDR3 sequences; 25% to 30% are singletons and the top ten take around 1.9%. Study-wide results and limits: Compared to controls, expanded TCRs made significantly more large clusters of similar CDR3s. Since the donors had alopecia, their immune response may not be the same as that of healthy people.

Noted time point: patch test 3, about 24 weeks after DPC sensitization. Treatment defined: therapeutic diphenylcyclopropenone sensitization with weekly scalp DPC. The source is a woman aged 18-30 years with alopecia areata. Some clones in this sample may be carry-over from other donors' samples. Sequenced here: whole blood, sampled in connection with sensitization to the hapten diphenylcyclopropenone (DPC). This chain joins TRBV12-3 or TRBV12-4 and TRBJ1-2; 7 bases fit TRBD1. The CDR3 sequence is CASTAQGVDGYTF. CDR3 bases: TGTGCCAGCACCGCGCAGGGGGTGGACGGCTACACCTTC.